This is a list of T cell receptor beta chains from one sample in a study of shared clonotypes between healthy human individuals. Assay used: immunoSEQ multiplex PCR; TCRdb lists only in-frame clones, some missing. The data contain 2,500,000 or so clones, 85% to 95% of them singletons. Sequences were obtained from naive CD4+ T cells from PBMCs. The receptor source for this set is a man aged 18-30 years in good health. Some clones in this sample may be carry-over from other donors' samples. Each CDR3 is given with its conserved first and last residue. The D gene is left open where the match is weak. Size tells how often a clone was seen (once, few, many) or the class of an expanded clone, and some rows leave it out.

cdr3_length	v_call	d_call	clone_size	j_call	cdr3_aa	cdr3_nt
13	TRBV2	-	few	TRBJ1-2	CASSAARLYGYTF	TGTGCCAGCAGTGCCGCCAGGCTTTATGGCTACACCTTC
15	TRBV5-1	TRBD1	-	TRBJ2-7	CASSLRQGATYEQYF	TGCGCCAGCAGCTTGCGGCAGGGGGCGACCTACGAGCAGTACTTC
15	TRBV11-1	TRBD1	-	TRBJ1-1	CASSYRQGRNTEAFF	TGTGCCAGCAGCTATAGACAGGGGCGGAACACTGAAGCTTTCTTT
12	TRBV5-8	TRBD1	-	TRBJ2-1	CASSLNRQGRFF	TGTGCCAGCAGCTTAAATCGACAGGGCCGGTTCTTC
15	TRBV7-9	-	once	TRBJ1-3	CASSPQGTTGNTIYF	TGTGCCAGCAGCCCCCAGGGGACAACTGGAAACACCATATATTTT
15	TRBV18	-	-	TRBJ1-1	CASSPSGTKATEAFF	TGTGCCAGCTCACCATCCGGGACAAAGGCCACTGAAGCTTTCTTT
16	TRBV28	-	-	TRBJ1-1	CASTHGGASGKGEAFF	TGTGCCAGCACTCATGGGGGGGCATCTGGCAAAGGTGAAGCTTTCTTT
15	TRBV6-5	-	-	TRBJ2-7	CASSYGRQVGYEQYF	TGTGCCAGCAGTTACGGGAGACAGGTGGGCTACGAGCAGTACTTC
18	TRBV5-1	TRBD2	-	TRBJ2-3	CASSTGLAGVTGTDTQYF	TGCGCCAGCAGCACGGGACTAGCGGGAGTTACGGGGACAGATACGCAGTATTTT
15	TRBV7-3	-	-	TRBJ2-7	CASSPTPGGGYEQYF	TGTGCCAGCAGCCCCACTCCCGGCGGAGGCTACGAGCAGTACTTC
17	TRBV5-1	-	few	TRBJ2-2	CASSRTGERHNTGELFF	TGCGCCAGCAGCCGGACGGGGGAGCGACATAACACCGGGGAGCTGTTTTTT
14	TRBV7-9	-	-	TRBJ2-5	CASSPTGFRETQYF	TGTGCCAGCAGCCCCACAGGGTTCCGAGAGACCCAGTACTTC
15	TRBV6-5	-	-	TRBJ2-1	CASSSSGQPYNEQFF	TGTGCCAGCAGTTCGTCGGGGCAGCCTTACAATGAGCAGTTCTTC
16	TRBV5-4	TRBD2	-	TRBJ2-7	CASSLAPSGSSYEQYF	TGTGCCAGCAGCTTGGCGCCTAGCGGGAGCTCCTACGAGCAGTACTTC
15	TRBV6-5	TRBD2	-	TRBJ2-5	CASSEGRERFGTQYF	TGTGCCAGCAGCGAGGGGCGGGAGCGATTCGGGACCCAGTACTTC
14	TRBV2	-	once	TRBJ1-3	CASKGGQGRNTIYF	TGTGCCAGCAAGGGGGGGCAGGGTCGAAACACCATATATTTT
16	TRBV5-1	TRBD1	-	TRBJ2-1	CASSSTGGGSYNEQFF	TGCGCCAGCAGCTCGACAGGGGGAGGCTCCTACAATGAGCAGTTCTTC
13	TRBV30	-	-	TRBJ2-2	CAWSQGNTGELFF	TGTGCCTGGAGTCAGGGAAACACCGGGGAGCTGTTTTTT
16	TRBV28	-	-	TRBJ2-6	CASSLVKEAGANVLTF	TGTGCCAGCAGTCTGGTTAAGGAGGCTGGGGCCAACGTCCTGACTTTC
15	TRBV28	TRBD1	-	TRBJ1-2	CASSRQGPGDYGYTF	TGTGCCAGCAGTAGACAGGGCCCTGGGGACTATGGCTACACCTTC
16	TRBV7-3	TRBD2	-	TRBJ2-2	CASSSTSGANTGELFF	TGTGCCAGCAGCAGCACTAGCGGGGCGAACACCGGGGAGCTGTTTTTT
14	TRBV9	-	-	TRBJ1-3	CASSVAGGGNTIYF	TGTGCCAGCAGCGTAGCCGGCGGGGGAAACACCATATATTTT
12	TRBV28	TRBD2	once	TRBJ2-3	CASSPAGDTQYF	TGTGCCAGCAGCCCAGCGGGGGATACGCAGTATTTT
13	TRBV28	-	-	TRBJ1-2	CASSLETNYGYTF	TGTGCCAGCAGTTTAGAAACTAACTATGGCTACACCTTC
14	TRBV4-1	-	-	TRBJ1-2	CASSQDLGSYGYTF	TGCGCCAGCAGCCAAGATTTGGGGAGCTATGGCTACACCTTC
13	TRBV5-4	-	-	TRBJ2-2	CASSPVGVGELFF	TGTGCCAGCAGCCCCGTGGGGGTCGGGGAGCTGTTTTTT